This T cell receptor (beta chain) is from a study of regulatory T cells in long-lasting Graves disease. Looked up from germline, CDR1 is SGHKS and CDR2 is YYEKEE (reference sequence). CDR3 length: 15 amino acids. V lost 2 bases and J lost 4; bases outside the gene matches: 6. The time point: newly diagnosed GD, antithyroid drugs for less than 3 months. Extracted RNA from PBMCs served as the source of the TCR library. This clonotype was counted at least ten times. Its antigen remains unidentified. Library construction for TCR beta used iRepertoire HTBI primers and Arm-PCR of CDR3 regions. TCRdb passed the multiplex PCR reads through MiXCR, listing each CDR3 protein once. The table has roughly 440,000 distinct CDR3 sequences, roughly 15% seen once. Broader study findings: It was in persistent disease that TRBV28, TRBJ1-2 and TRBJ2-5 were favored.

These sequences were also reported in another study, on T cells in Graves' hyperthyroidism and ophthalmopathy.

Sample: peripheral blood mononuclear cells (PBMCs), taken at new diagnosis, from a patient treated with antithyroid drugs. The rearrangement uses TRBV5-5 and TRBJ2-7, with 10 bases lining up with TRBD2. The TCR was taken from a woman aged 18-30 years with Graves disease. In DNA, the CDR3 is TGTGCCAGCAGCTTTGCCCCTAGCGGGAGTTACGAGCAGTACTTC. Translation: CASSFAPSGSYEQYF.